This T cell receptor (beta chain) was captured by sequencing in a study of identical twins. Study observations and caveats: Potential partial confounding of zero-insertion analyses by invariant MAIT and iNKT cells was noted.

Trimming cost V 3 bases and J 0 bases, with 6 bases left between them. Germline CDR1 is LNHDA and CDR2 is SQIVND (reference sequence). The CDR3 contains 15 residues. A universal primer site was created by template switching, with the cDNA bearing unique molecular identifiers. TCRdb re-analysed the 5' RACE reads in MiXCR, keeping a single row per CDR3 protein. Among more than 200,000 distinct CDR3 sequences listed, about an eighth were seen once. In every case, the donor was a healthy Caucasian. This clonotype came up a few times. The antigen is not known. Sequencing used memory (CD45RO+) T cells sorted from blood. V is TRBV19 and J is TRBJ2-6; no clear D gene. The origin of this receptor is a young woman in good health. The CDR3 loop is CASSIFVSGANVLTF. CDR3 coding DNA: TGTGCCAGTAGTATTTTTGTCTCTGGGGCCAACGTCCTGACTTTC.